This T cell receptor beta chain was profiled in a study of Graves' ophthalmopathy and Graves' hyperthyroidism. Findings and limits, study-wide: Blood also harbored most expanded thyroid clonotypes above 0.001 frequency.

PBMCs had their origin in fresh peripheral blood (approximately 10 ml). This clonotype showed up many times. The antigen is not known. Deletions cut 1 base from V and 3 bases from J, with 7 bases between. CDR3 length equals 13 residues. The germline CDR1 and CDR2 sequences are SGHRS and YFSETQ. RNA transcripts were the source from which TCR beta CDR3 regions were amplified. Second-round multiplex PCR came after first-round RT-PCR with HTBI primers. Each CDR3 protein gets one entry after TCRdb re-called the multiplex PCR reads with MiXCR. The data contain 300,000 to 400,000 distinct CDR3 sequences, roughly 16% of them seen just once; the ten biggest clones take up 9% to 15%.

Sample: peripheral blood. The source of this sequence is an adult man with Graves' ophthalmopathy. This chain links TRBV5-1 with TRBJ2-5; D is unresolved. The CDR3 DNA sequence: TGCGCCAGCAGCTTGACTCAGGAAGAGACCCAGTACTTC. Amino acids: CASSLTQEETQYF.